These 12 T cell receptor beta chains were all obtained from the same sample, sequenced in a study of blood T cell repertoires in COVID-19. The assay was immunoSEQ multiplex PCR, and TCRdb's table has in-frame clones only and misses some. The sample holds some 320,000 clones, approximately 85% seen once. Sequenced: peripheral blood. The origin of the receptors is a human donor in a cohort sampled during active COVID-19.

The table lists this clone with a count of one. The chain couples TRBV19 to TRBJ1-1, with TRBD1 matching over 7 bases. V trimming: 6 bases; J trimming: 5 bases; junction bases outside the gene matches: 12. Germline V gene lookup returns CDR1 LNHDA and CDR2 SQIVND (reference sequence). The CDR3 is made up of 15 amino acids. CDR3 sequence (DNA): TGTGCCAGTAGCTTCACTCGGGACAGTACTACTGAAGCTTTCTTT. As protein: CASSFTRDSTTEAFF.

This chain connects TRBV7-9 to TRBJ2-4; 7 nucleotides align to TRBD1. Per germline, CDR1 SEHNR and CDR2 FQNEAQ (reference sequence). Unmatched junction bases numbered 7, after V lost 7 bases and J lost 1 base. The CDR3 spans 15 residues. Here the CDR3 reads CASTPRDSAKNIQYF. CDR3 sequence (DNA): TGTGCCAGCACCCCCCGGGACAGCGCCAAAAACATTCAGTACTTC.

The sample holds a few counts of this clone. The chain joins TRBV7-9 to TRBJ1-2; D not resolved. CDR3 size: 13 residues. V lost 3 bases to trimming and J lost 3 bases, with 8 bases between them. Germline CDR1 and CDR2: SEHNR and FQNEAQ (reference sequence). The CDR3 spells CASSFQVDYGYTF. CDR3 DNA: TGTGCCAGCAGCTTTCAGGTTGACTATGGCTACACCTTC.

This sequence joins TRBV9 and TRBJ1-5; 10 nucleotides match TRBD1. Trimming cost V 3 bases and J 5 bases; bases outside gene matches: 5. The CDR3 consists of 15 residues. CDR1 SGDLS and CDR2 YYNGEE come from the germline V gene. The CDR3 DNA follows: TGTGCCAGCAGCGCGACAGGGGGCCTTTATCAGCCCCAGCATTTT. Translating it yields CASSATGGLYQPQHF. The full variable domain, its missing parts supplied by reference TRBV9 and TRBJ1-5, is DSGVTQTPKHLITATGQRVTLRCSPRSGDLSVYWYQQSLDQGLQFLIQYYNGEERAKGNILERFSAQQFPDLHSELNLSSLELGDSALYFCASSATGGLYQPQHFGDGTRLSIL.

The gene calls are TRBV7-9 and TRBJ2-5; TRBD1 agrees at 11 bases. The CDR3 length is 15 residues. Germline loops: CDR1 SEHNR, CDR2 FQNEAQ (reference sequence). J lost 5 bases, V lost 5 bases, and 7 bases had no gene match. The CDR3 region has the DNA TGTGCCAGCAGCCGGACAGGGGGCTTGTGGGAGACCCAGTACTTC. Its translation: CASSRTGGLWETQYF.

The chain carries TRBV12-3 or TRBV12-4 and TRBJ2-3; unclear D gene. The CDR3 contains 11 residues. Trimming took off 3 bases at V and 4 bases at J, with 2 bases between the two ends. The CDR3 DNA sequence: TGTGCCAGCAGTTTCTCAGATACGCAGTATTTT. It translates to CASSFSDTQYF.

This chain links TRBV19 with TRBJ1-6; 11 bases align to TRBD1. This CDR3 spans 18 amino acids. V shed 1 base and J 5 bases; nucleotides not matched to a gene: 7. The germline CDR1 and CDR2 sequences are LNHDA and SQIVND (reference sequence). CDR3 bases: TGTGCCAGTAGTATAGTTGGAGGACAGGGGGCCCATAATTCACCCCTCCACTTT. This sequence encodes CASSIVGGQGAHNSPLHF.

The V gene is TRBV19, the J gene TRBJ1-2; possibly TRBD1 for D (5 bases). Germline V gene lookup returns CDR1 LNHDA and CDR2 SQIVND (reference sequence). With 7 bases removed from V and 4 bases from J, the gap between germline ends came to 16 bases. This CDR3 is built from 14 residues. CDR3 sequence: CASTPYSGFYGYTF. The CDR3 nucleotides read TGTGCCAGTACCCCTTATTCAGGGTTCTATGGCTACACCTTC.

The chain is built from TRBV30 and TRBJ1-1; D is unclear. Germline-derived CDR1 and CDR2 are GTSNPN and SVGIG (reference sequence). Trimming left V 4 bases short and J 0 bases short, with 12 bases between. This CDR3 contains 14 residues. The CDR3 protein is CAWNPVGVNTEAFF. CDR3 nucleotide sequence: TGTGCCTGGAACCCAGTCGGGGTGAACACTGAAGCTTTCTTT.

CDR3 in DNA: TGTGCCAGTAGTATAGATTCTCAGGGTCTGGATGAAAAACTGTTTTTT. It encodes CASSIDSQGLDEKLFF. The chain is built from TRBV19 and TRBJ1-4, with a tentative D call TRBD1 (5 bases). The CDR3 has 16 amino acids. Per germline, CDR1 LNHDA and CDR2 SQIVND (reference sequence). Deletions cut 0 bases from V and 6 bases from J, with 14 bases between.

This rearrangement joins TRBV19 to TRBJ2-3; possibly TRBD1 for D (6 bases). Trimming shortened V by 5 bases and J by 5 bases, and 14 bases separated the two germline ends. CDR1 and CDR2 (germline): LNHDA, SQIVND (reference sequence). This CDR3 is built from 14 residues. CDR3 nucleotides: TGTGCCAGTAGTCTGGGGGCCGGTGAAGATACGCAGTATTTT. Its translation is CASSLGAGEDTQYF.

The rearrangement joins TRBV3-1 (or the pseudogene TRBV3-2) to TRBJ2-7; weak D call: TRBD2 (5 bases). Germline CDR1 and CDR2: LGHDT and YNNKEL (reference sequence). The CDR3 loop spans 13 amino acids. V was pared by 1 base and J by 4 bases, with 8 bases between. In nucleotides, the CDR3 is TGTGCCAGCAGCCAAGTGGCGGGTTACGAGCAGTACTTC. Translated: CASSQVAGYEQYF.